One sample yielded the 32 T cell receptor beta chains listed below, sequenced in a study of T cells after yellow fever vaccination. TCRdb processed the 5' RACE reads anew with MiXCR; each CDR3 protein has one entry. The sample has approximately 510,000 distinct CDR3 sequences, 20% to 25% seen once. The input for sequencing was PBMCs, taken about 21 days after the first yellow fever vaccination. The source of these receptors is a man in his late teens or twenties who received the YFV17D yellow fever vaccine.

V is TRBV5-6 and J is TRBJ2-1; the match to TRBD1 covers 11 bases. CDR1 SGHDT and CDR2 YYEEEE come from the germline V gene. The CDR3 totals 15 residues. Germline trimming cut 3 bases from V and 4 bases from J; bases unmatched to any gene: 3. CDR3 nucleotide sequence: TGTGCCAGCAGCTCCGGGACAGGGGGATACAATGAGCAGTTCTTC. It is translated as CASSSGTGGYNEQFF.

The chain is built from TRBV4-1 and TRBJ2-7, with TRBD1 as a possible D gene (5 bases). Germline-derived CDR1 and CDR2 are MGHRA and YSYEKL. The CDR3 covers 22 residues. V lost 0 bases to trimming and J lost 0 bases, with 30 bases between them. The CDR3 nucleotides are TGCGCCAGCAGCCAAGATACCCCACTCTTCTCCCGAACAGGTCCCATCTCCTACGAGCAGTACTTC. Translated, it gives CASSQDTPLFSRTGPISYEQYF.

The chain employs TRBV12-3 or TRBV12-4 and TRBJ1-1, with a weak D call TRBD1 (5 bases). CDR3 length: 12 amino acids. The V gene lost 6 bases and the J gene lost 9 bases, with 14 bases spanning the gap. The CDR3 coding sequence is TGTGCCAGCAGGGGGCCGACAGCGAAAGCTTTCTTT. Translated, it gives CASRGPTAKAFF.

This clonotype has a handful of counts. This chain joins TRBV29-1 and TRBJ2-7, with 7 bases aligning to TRBD1. CDR1 SQVTM and CDR2 ANQGSEA come from the germline V gene. This CDR3 contains 13 residues. V shed 4 bases, J shed 4 bases, and the junction held 7 bases outside the gene matches. This chain's CDR3 is CSVGSGQIYEQYF. The CDR3, as DNA: TGCAGCGTTGGGTCGGGACAGATTTACGAGCAGTACTTC.

This clonotype was seen only a few times. The chain has TRBV19 and TRBJ1-2; the D gene is possibly TRBD1 (5 bases). The V end was cut by 6 bases, the J end by 8 bases, with 16 bases between. The CDR3 totals 13 residues. Germline CDR1 is LNHDA and CDR2 is SQIVND (reference sequence). The DNA for the CDR3 is TGTGCCAGTAGCCCGGGACGACGCGGAGGCTACACCTTC. This encodes CASSPGRRGGYTF.

This rearrangement joins TRBV7-2 to TRBJ2-7; 7 positions agree with TRBD2. The germline V gene encodes CDR1 SGHTA and CDR2 FQGNSA. The junction had 2 bases not matched to a gene; V was cut back by 1 base and J by 5 bases. This CDR3 is built from 13 residues. In nucleotides, the CDR3 is TGTGCCAGCAGCTTAGAAGCGGGAAACGAGCAGTACGTC. Its translation: CASSLEAGNEQYV.

This clonotype was picked up many times. The V and J genes are TRBV6-2 or TRBV6-3 and TRBJ1-1; D unclear. There are 13 residues in the CDR3. V was shortened by 8 bases and J by 0 bases, with 10 bases between the two germline ends. Germline V gene data show CDR1 as MNHEY and CDR2 as SVGEGT. This CDR3 reads CASSSNMNTEAFF. The CDR3 nucleotides read TGTGCCAGCTCAAGTAACATGAACACTGAAGCTTTCTTT.

The rearrangement joins TRBV14 to TRBJ2-4, with TRBD2 identical over 9 bases. V lost 3 bases, J lost 9 bases, and 6 bases stayed unmatched. CDR3 length: 14 residues. The germline V gene encodes CDR1 SGHDN and CDR2 FVKESK. The CDR3 nucleotides read TGTGCCAGCAGCCAGGGGACTAGCTTGAGCATTCAGTACTTC. It codes for CASSQGTSLSIQYF.

In this sample, this clonotype turned up a few times. The chain recombines TRBV20-1 with TRBJ1-2; D might be TRBD1 (5 bases). Trimming stripped 6 bases from V and 3 bases from J, with 11 bases between. Germline V gives CDR1 DFQATT, CDR2 SNEGSKA (reference sequence). The CDR3 is 12 amino acids. CDR3 sequence (DNA): TGCAGTGCCCGGGGAGGGGACTATGGCTACACCTTC. Translated, it gives CSARGGDYGYTF.

This clonotype was counted once. The chain employs TRBV27 and TRBJ1-2; D might be TRBD1 (5 bases). CDR1 is MNHEY and CDR2 is SMNVEV in the germline V gene (reference sequence). The V end was cut by 6 bases, the J end by 4 bases, with 30 bases between. This CDR3 is 19 amino acids long. CDR3 sequence reads: CASRGGTDTPWDSLYGYTF. The CDR3, as DNA: TGTGCCAGCAGGGGGGGGACGGACACCCCTTGGGATTCCCTCTATGGCTACACCTTC.

The rearrangement links TRBV20-1 to TRBJ2-7; D is unresolved. V was clipped by 6 bases and J by 1 base, with 13 bases between them. This CDR3 comprises 13 residues. Germline V lookup: CDR1 DFQATT, CDR2 SNEGSKA (reference sequence). The CDR3 bases are TGCAGTGCCAGCGTTCGATCGTCCTACGAGCAGTACTTC. This sequence encodes CSASVRSSYEQYF.

Only a few counts were recorded for this clonotype. V and J are TRBV3-1 and TRBJ2-2; no reliable D call. Germline lookup yields CDR1 LGHDT and CDR2 YNNKEL (reference sequence). The CDR3 runs to 14 residues. The ends were cut back, 0 bases at V and 4 bases at J, with 6 bases in the middle. Here the CDR3 reads CASSQDPGTGELFF. The CDR3 DNA is TGTGCCAGCAGCCAAGATCCGGGCACCGGGGAGCTGTTTTTT.

The chain couples TRBV4-2 to TRBJ2-7, with a weak D call TRBD2 (6 bases). The CDR3 is 16 residues long. V dropped 0 bases and J dropped 3 bases, with 15 bases sitting between them. The germline gives CDR1 LGHNA, CDR2 YNFKEQ. The chain's CDR3 is CASSQDLGGQGYEQYF. The CDR3 nucleotides read TGTGCCAGCAGCCAAGATTTAGGAGGGCAGGGCTACGAGCAGTACTTC.

This clonotype was detected a few times. The CDR3 DNA follows: TGTGCCAGCAGCTTTCGGACTAGCGCCCACGAGCAGTACTTC. It is translated as CASSFRTSAHEQYF. V usage is TRBV5-4 and J usage is TRBJ2-7; 9 nucleotides line up with TRBD2. Germline V lookup: CDR1 SGHNT, CDR2 YYREEE (reference sequence). J was trimmed by 5 bases and V by 2 bases; bases with no gene match: 5. This CDR3 comprises 14 residues.

The rearrangement uses TRBV28 and TRBJ1-1; D may be TRBD1 (5 bases). CDR1 and CDR2 (germline): MDHEN, SYDVKM. Trimming pared 10 bases from V and 2 bases from J, leaving 14 bases between. This CDR3 spans 13 amino acids. The CDR3 loop is CAIKGRANTEAFF. CDR3 sequence (DNA): TGTGCCATTAAGGGGCGTGCAAACACTGAAGCTTTCTTT. Full variable domain (rest looked up from reference TRBV28 and TRBJ1-1): DVKVTQSSRYLVKRTGEKVFLECVQDMDHENMFWYRQDPGLGLRLIYFSYDVKMKEKGDIPEGYSVSREKKERFSLILESASTNQTSMYLCAIKGRANTEAFFGQGTRLTVV.

V and J are TRBV29-1 and TRBJ2-5; a possible D gene is TRBD1 (5 bases). V was cut by 6 bases and J by 2 bases, with 19 bases left in between. Germline CDR1 is SQVTM and CDR2 is ANQGSEA. CDR3 size: 15 residues. The CDR3 DNA sequence: TGCAGCGTCCAAGGGGCAGGGCGCCATCAAGAGACCCAGTACTTC. Its translation: CSVQGAGRHQETQYF.

The chain couples TRBV6-6 to TRBJ2-5; D is perhaps TRBD2 (5 bases). V was pared by 2 bases and J by 9 bases, with 10 bases between. The CDR3 has 12 amino acids. The germline gives CDR1 MNHNY, CDR2 SVGAGI (reference sequence). CDR3 protein: CASSYPGAAQYF. CDR3 coding DNA: TGTGCCAGCAGTTACCCCGGAGCGGCCCAGTACTTC.

This clonotype was seen only a few times. V gene TRBV13 combines with J gene TRBJ2-3; TRBD2 matches 7 bases. With 5 bases clipped from V and 3 bases from J, the junction kept 11 bases outside the gene matches. Germline V gene data show CDR1 as PRHDT and CDR2 as FYEKMQ (reference sequence). This CDR3 spans 16 amino acids. The CDR3 loop is CASSAETSTGTDTQYF. CDR3 nucleotides: TGTGCCAGCAGCGCAGAGACTAGCACCGGAACAGATACGCAGTATTTT.

The chain carries TRBV29-1 and TRBJ1-1; D gene uncertain. The germline V gene has CDR1 SQVTM and CDR2 ANQGSEA. This CDR3 has 14 amino acids. V was cut by 1 base and J by 4 bases, with 13 bases left in between. CDR3 region: CSVEGALQGTEAFF. As DNA, the CDR3 is TGCAGCGTTGAAGGAGCGCTGCAAGGCACTGAAGCTTTCTTT.

This clonotype was observed a handful of times. The chain employs TRBV19 and TRBJ2-3, with D possibly TRBD1 on 6 matching bases. Germline V gene sequence: CDR1 LNHDA, CDR2 SQIVND (reference sequence). CDR3 length: 15 residues. V lost 5 bases to trimming and J lost 0 bases, with 12 bases between them. CDR3 nucleotides: TGTGCCAGTAGTCCCTGGACAGTTAGCACAGATACGCAGTATTTT. This encodes CASSPWTVSTDTQYF.

This clonotype was seen only a few times. This chain uses TRBV5-1 with TRBJ2-5; 7 bases align to TRBD1. CDR1 SGHRS and CDR2 YFSETQ come from the germline V gene. The V and J ends lost 5 bases and 5 bases, in that order; junction bases with no gene match: 9. The CDR3 loop spans 14 amino acids. CDR3 DNA sequence: TGCGCCAGCAGTCCCGAGGGGGCCGCGGAGACCCAGTACTTC. Amino acids: CASSPEGAAETQYF.

V usage is TRBV20-1 and J usage is TRBJ2-5; 10 bases match TRBD2. This CDR3 spans 15 amino acids. CDR1 and CDR2 (germline): DFQATT, SNEGSKA (reference sequence). The trim removed 6 bases at V and 2 bases at J, leaving 9 bases unmatched. This CDR3 reads CSALGPSGGQETQYF. The CDR3 nucleotides are TGCAGTGCCCTAGGGCCTAGCGGGGGTCAAGAGACCCAGTACTTC.

The chain couples TRBV5-4 to TRBJ1-1, with unresolved D. Germline CDR1 is SGHNT and CDR2 is YYREEE (reference sequence). This CDR3 has 14 amino acids. The germline V and J ends were trimmed by 4 bases and 3 bases, with 13 bases remaining between them. CDR3 in DNA: TGTGCCAGCAGCCCACCCGGCCGGGACACTGAAGCTTTCTTT. Its translation: CASSPPGRDTEAFF.

This clonotype came up a few times. The rearrangement joins TRBV5-1 to TRBJ1-6; perhaps TRBD1 as D (5 bases). The CDR3 loop spans 14 amino acids. Germline V gives CDR1 SGHRS, CDR2 YFSETQ. V shed 3 bases and J shed 6 bases, with 10 bases lying between them. CDR3 sequence reads: CASSWDLFNSPLHF. DNA of the CDR3: TGCGCCAGCAGCTGGGACCTATTTAATTCACCCCTCCACTTT. Combining the CDR3 with reference TRBV5-1 and TRBJ1-6 gives the whole variable domain KAGVTQTPRYLIKTRGQQVTLSCSPISGHRSVSWYQQTPGQGLQFLFEYFSETQRNKGNFPGRFSGRQFSNSRSEMNVSTLELGDSALYLCASSWDLFNSPLHFGNGTRLTVT.

This clonotype was observed a handful of times. V gene TRBV7-9 combines with J gene TRBJ2-2, with 11 bases aligning to TRBD2. V was pared by 5 bases and J by 4 bases, with 6 bases of the junction left unmatched. The CDR3 spans 16 residues. Germline CDR1 reads SEHNR; CDR2 reads FQNEAQ (reference sequence). The CDR3 spells CASSPTSGGGTGELFF. For the CDR3, the DNA is TGTGCCAGCAGCCCCACTAGCGGGGGAGGCACCGGGGAGCTGTTTTTT.

This clonotype has more than one count but fewer than ten. The DNA of the CDR3 is TGTGCCAGCAGCTTAGCGTCAGGGAAACATGGCTACACCTTC. Its translation is CASSLASGKHGYTF. This chain joins TRBV7-2 and TRBJ1-2; D may be TRBD1 (5 bases). CDR3 length equals 14 residues. Trimming took off 0 bases at V and 6 bases at J, with 11 bases between the two ends. Per germline, CDR1 SGHTA and CDR2 FQGNSA.

This clonotype was detected a few times. The CDR3, as DNA: TGTGCCAGCAGCTTTGGGACTAGCGGGGGCCAGGAGACCCAGTACTTC. Translated, it gives CASSFGTSGGQETQYF. This sequence joins TRBV7-2 and TRBJ2-5; TRBD2 agrees at 14 bases. V dropped 3 bases and J dropped 5; count of bases not matched to a gene: 5. The CDR3 sequence is 16 residues long. Germline CDR1 reads SGHTA; CDR2 reads FQGNSA.

About this clonotype: One end of the junction does not line up with germline, which may come from a read error. The chain employs TRBV20-1 and TRBJ2-1, with 9 bases matching TRBD1. Germline CDR1 and CDR2: DFQATT and SNEGSKA (reference sequence). The CDR3 is made up of 12 amino acids. CDR3 sequence reads: CRATGGSNEQFF. DNA of the CDR3: TGCAGGGCTACAGGGGGCTCGAATGAGCAGTTCTTC.

This clonotype showed up just a few times. The chain couples TRBV27 to TRBJ1-1, with TRBD1 matching 10 bases. CDR3 size: 15 residues. Germline V gene data show CDR1 as MNHEY and CDR2 as SMNVEV (reference sequence). Trimming cost V 7 bases and J 4 bases; bases outside gene matches: 9. As DNA, the CDR3 is TGTGCCAGCATCCTGACAGGGGGCGCGGGCACTGAAGCTTTCTTT. Residues: CASILTGGAGTEAFF.

This clonotype was seen only a few times. The chain combines TRBV7-9 with TRBJ2-7, with D tentatively TRBD2 (5 bases). V was shortened by 1 base and J by 6 bases, with 13 bases between the two germline ends. CDR1 is SEHNR and CDR2 is FQNEAQ in the germline V gene (reference sequence). The CDR3 covers 14 residues. The CDR3 DNA sequence: TGTGCCAGCAGCTTAGGCCTGGACTCCACCGAGCAGTACGTC. As protein: CASSLGLDSTEQYV.

The chain employs TRBV6-2 or TRBV6-3 and TRBJ1-2; D possibly corresponds to TRBD1 (6 bases). V shed 6 bases and J shed 3 bases, with 17 bases lying between them. Germline V gives CDR1 MNHEY, CDR2 SVGEGT. The CDR3 runs 15 residues. CDR3 sequence (DNA): TGTGCCAGCAGCCTGCTCGGGGGGCTTGACTATGGCTACACCTTC. It is translated as CASSLLGGLDYGYTF.

This clonotype was recorded a few times. The chain combines TRBV6-2 or TRBV6-3 with TRBJ2-1; 9 positions match TRBD2. The CDR3 loop spans 15 amino acids. Germline CDR1 reads MNHEY; CDR2 reads SVGEGT. V shed 6 bases, J shed 4 bases, and the junction held 7 bases outside the gene matches. CDR3: CASSQGLAWYNEQFF. In DNA form, the CDR3 reads TGTGCCAGCAGCCAGGGACTAGCTTGGTACAATGAGCAGTTCTTC.